This TCR beta chain was found in a study of a mutant IDH1 vaccine in newly diagnosed glioma. Study in general: Treated patients had a mean age of 40.4 years and a 62.5% male, around 40% female split. Prior therapy was radiotherapy, temozolomide, or both; most received both. General observations from the study: Pseudoprogression seemingly bore no relation to changes in top peripheral T cell clonotypes. Immune responses arising from the vaccine appeared in approximately 93% of patients.

Comments on this clone: No antigen is known for it.

TCRdb keeps only in-frame clones here, not all; method: immunoSEQ multiplex PCR. The table has tens of thousands of clones, approximately 70% seen once. Time point specified: week 11, during vaccination. With topical imiquimod, each dose of the vaccine consisted of 300 ug of mutant IDH1 20-mer peptide. Germline loops: CDR1 SGHNT, CDR2 YYREEE (reference sequence). The CDR3 runs 16 residues. The germline V and J ends were trimmed by 4 bases and 0 bases, with 14 bases remaining between them. The chain employs TRBV5-4 and TRBJ1-3; no firm D call. The TCR originated in a young man with glioma. Some clones in this sample may be carry-over from other donors' samples. The source was peripheral blood mononuclear cells (PBMCs), collected from a glioma patient whose treatment included an IDH1 peptide vaccine. The CDR3 coding sequence is TGTGCCAGCAGCACCGGGAGCGTGAGCTCTGGAAACACCATATATTTT. It is translated as CASSTGSVSSGNTIYF.